This T cell receptor beta chain was retrieved from a study of cytomegalovirus exposure and HLA in healthy donors. The study ran its PCR with 60 Vbeta and 13 Jbeta primers. TCRdb's table, derived via immunoSEQ multiplex PCR, lists solely in-frame clones and lacks some. The table includes 130,000 or so clones, just under 80% detected once. Germline CDR1 is MNHEY and CDR2 is SMNVEV (reference sequence). Trimming stripped 5 bases from V and 5 bases from J, with 19 bases between. The CDR3 is made up of 15 amino acids. Study-level results: It was assumed in the presence/absence analyses that sequencing depth was roughly uniform across donors. A later analysis showed TCR association rates differing by HLA locus, peaking at DRB1 and lowest at HLA-C.

A note on this clone: The antigen is not known.

The V and J genes are TRBV27 and TRBJ2-7; a weak D match, TRBD1 (6 bases). The sample comprised PBMCs. The clonotype was recovered from a man younger than 40 in good health and CMV-seronegative. The CDR3 region is CASSTDPVRGHEQYF. CDR3 coding DNA: TGTGCCAGCAGTACAGACCCCGTCAGGGGCCACGAGCAGTACTTC.